This T cell receptor beta chain originates from a study of neurological immune-mediated disorders. Study overall: Of approximately 35 multiple sclerosis patients, approximately 31 were relapsing-remitting and 3 secondary progressive. General study results and limits: The repertoires of 18 of 34 multiple sclerosis patients were placed by phylogenetic grouping in a single related-CDR3 cluster, which may be a signature. The greatest TCR clonal expansion occurred in HTLV-1-associated myelopathy and the least in multiple sclerosis, which fell below healthy controls.

This clonotype was recorded at least ten times. Its antigen is as yet unknown. V was clipped by 1 base and J by 7 bases, with 5 bases between them. The CDR3 has 13 residues. Germline V lookup: CDR1 SGHTA, CDR2 FQGNSA. The method for making cDNA was 5'RACE, and it used 10-nucleotide random UMIs. In TCRdb, the 5' RACE reads were re-called with MiXCR into one record per CDR3 protein. The data show about 70,000 distinct CDR3 sequences, 4.8% seen once. The specimen sequenced was PBMCs. V usage is TRBV7-2 and J usage is TRBJ1-6; no clear D. The sequence came from an older woman with multiple sclerosis. The CDR3 sequence: CASSLDQNSPLHF. The DNA for the CDR3 is TGTGCCAGCAGCTTAGATCAAAATTCACCCCTCCACTTT.